These 8 T cell receptor beta chains were sequenced from one sample in a study of regulatory and conventional T cells in RAG deficiency (dated by TCRdb to 2016 to 2017). Preparation of the library involved the immunoSEQ multiplex PCR assay. TCRdb mirrors the immuneACCESS table, restricted to in-frame sequences. Some clones are absent from its copies; in checked studies, under half trace to an unresolved V gene, and the reason for the others is unknown. The sample contains about 1,000 clones, around 81% of them found a single time. Roughly a sixth of the sample lies in the top ten. The sample taken for sequencing was CD8+ T cells sorted from blood. The receptor set was obtained from a human donor with RAG deficiency presenting as severe combined immunodeficiency.

This chain links TRBV28 with TRBJ1-1, with a possible D match to TRBD1 (6 bases). Germline V gives CDR1 MDHEN, CDR2 SYDVKM. With 6 bases removed from V and 2 bases from J, the gap between germline ends came to 16 bases. The CDR3 has 15 residues. DNA of the CDR3: TGTGCCAGCAGGGACCGAGGACAGTTTAACACTGAAGCTTTCTTT. Encoded protein: CASRDRGQFNTEAFF.

The chain carries TRBV25-1 and TRBJ1-2; D is perhaps TRBD1 (5 bases). Germline CDR1 MGHDK, CDR2 SYGVNS. The V end was cut by 6 bases, the J end by 3 bases, with 11 bases between. The CDR3 spans 13 residues. CDR3 in amino acids: CASSRDRYYGYTF. In DNA, the CDR3 is TGTGCCAGCAGCCGGGACCGATACTATGGCTACACCTTC.

V gene TRBV4-2 combines with J gene TRBJ2-5; TRBD1 matches 10 bases. Germline values: CDR1 LGHNA, CDR2 YNFKEQ. This CDR3 comprises 13 residues. V shed 3 bases, J shed 5 bases, and the junction held 0 bases outside the gene matches. The CDR3 spells CASSQTGGETQYF. The CDR3 nucleotides read TGTGCCAGCAGCCAGACAGGGGGCGAGACCCAGTACTTC.

The chain links TRBV10-3 to TRBJ1-2; possible D gene TRBD1, 5 bases. The CDR3 sequence is 18 residues long. The V and J ends lost 2 bases and 4 bases respectively, with 23 bases between them. Germline V CDR1 and CDR2: ENHRY, SYGVKD. The CDR3 coding sequence is TGTGCCATCAGTGAGGCTCGGGACGGCCCGCGGGGGTCCTATGGCTACACCTTC. Its protein product is CAISEARDGPRGSYGYTF.

The CDR3 spells CASSLSGRAETQYF. The CDR3 DNA follows: TGTGCCAGCAGTTTAAGCGGGAGGGCCGAGACCCAGTACTTC. The genes are TRBV28 and TRBJ2-5, with TRBD2 identical over 10 bases. After removal of 2 bases from V and 5 bases from J, the junction contained 2 bases not matched to a gene. CDR3 length equals 14 residues. Germline V CDR1 and CDR2: MDHEN, SYDVKM.

The CDR3 loop is CASSLSSGSGNTIYF. DNA for the CDR3: TGCGCCAGCAGCTTGAGTTCTGGGTCTGGAAACACCATATATTTT. This chain links TRBV5-1 with TRBJ1-3; D unresolved. V was pared by 1 base and J by 1 base, with 9 bases between. Germline CDR1 and CDR2: SGHRS and YFSETQ. This CDR3 has 15 residues. The whole variable domain, remainder taken from reference TRBV5-1 and TRBJ1-3, is KAGVTQTPRYLIKTRGQQVTLSCSPISGHRSVSWYQQTPGQGLQFLFEYFSETQRNKGNFPGRFSGRQFSNSRSEMNVSTLELGDSALYLCASSLSSGSGNTIYFGEGSWLTVV.

The rearrangement joins TRBV11-2 to TRBJ1-4; 7 positions agree with TRBD1. The CDR3 extends over 15 amino acids. Germline loops: CDR1 SGHAT, CDR2 FQNNGV. Trimming at V came to 5 bases and at J to 7 bases, leaving 10 bases not matched to a gene. The CDR3 loop is CASSRSRGRVEKLFF. The DNA for the CDR3 is TGTGCCAGCAGCCGGTCGAGGGGGCGCGTTGAAAAACTGTTTTTT.

This clone was observed a handful of times. The V gene is TRBV19, the J gene TRBJ2-7; TRBD1 agrees at 8 bases. Germline loops: CDR1 LNHDA, CDR2 SQIVND (reference sequence). The CDR3 has 14 amino acids. The J segment lost 2 bases and the V segment lost 6 bases, leaving 6 bases of the junction unmatched. CDR3 in DNA: TGTGCCAGTAGCCTGCGGACAGGGCCCTACGAGCAGTACTTC. It specifies CASSLRTGPYEQYF.